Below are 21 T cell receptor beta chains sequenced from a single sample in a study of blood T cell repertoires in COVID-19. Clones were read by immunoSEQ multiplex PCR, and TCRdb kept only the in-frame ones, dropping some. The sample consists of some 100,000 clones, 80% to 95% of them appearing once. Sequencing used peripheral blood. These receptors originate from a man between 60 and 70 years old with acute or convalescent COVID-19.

Written as DNA, the CDR3 is TGTGCCAGCAGCTTATGGCAGGGGCATGAAAAACTGTTTTTT. Protein sequence: CASSLWQGHEKLFF. This sequence joins TRBV7-2 and TRBJ1-4; a weak D match, TRBD1 (6 bases). This CDR3 has 14 amino acids. The V end was cut by 2 bases, the J end by 6 bases, with 10 bases between. Looked up from germline, CDR1 is SGHTA and CDR2 is FQGNSA.

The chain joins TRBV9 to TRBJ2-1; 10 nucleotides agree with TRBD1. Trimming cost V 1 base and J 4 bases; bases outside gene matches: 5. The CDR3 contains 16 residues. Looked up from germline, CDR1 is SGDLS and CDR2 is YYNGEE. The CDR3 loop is CASSVSGGQGYNEQFF. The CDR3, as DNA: TGTGCCAGCAGCGTATCTGGGGGACAGGGGTACAATGAGCAGTTCTTC.

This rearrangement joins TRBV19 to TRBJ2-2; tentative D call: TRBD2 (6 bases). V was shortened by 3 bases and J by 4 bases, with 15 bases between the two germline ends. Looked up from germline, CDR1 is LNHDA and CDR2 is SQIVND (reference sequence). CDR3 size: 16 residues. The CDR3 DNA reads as TGTGCCAGTAGTATTACGGCTCCCGGGGGCACCGGGGAGCTGTTTTTT. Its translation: CASSITAPGGTGELFF. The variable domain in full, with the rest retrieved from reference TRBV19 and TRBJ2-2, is DGGITQSPKYLFRKEGQNVTLSCEQNLNHDAMYWYRQDPGQGLRLIYYSQIVNDFQKGDIAEGYSVSREKKESFPLTVTSAQKNPTAFYLCASSITAPGGTGELFFGEGSRLTVL.

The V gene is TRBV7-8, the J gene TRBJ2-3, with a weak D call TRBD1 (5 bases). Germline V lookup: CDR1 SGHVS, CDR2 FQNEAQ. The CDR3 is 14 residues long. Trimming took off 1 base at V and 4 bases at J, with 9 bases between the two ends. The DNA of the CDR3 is TGTGCCAGCAGCTTAGGGGGCAGCGCAGATACGCAGTATTTT. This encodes CASSLGGSADTQYF.

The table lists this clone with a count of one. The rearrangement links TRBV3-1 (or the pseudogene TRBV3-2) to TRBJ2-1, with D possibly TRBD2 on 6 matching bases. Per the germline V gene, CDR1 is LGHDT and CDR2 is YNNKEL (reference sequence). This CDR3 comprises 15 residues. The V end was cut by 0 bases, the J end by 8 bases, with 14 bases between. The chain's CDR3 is CASSQDRLGFDEQFF. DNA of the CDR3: TGTGCCAGCAGCCAAGATAGACTAGGTTTTGATGAGCAGTTCTTC.

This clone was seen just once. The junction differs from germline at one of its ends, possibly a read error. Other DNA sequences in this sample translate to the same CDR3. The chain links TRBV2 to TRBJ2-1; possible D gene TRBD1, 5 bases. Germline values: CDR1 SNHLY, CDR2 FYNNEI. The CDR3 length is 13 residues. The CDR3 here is CASSTDSLNEQFF. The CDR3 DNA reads TGTGCCAGCAGTACAGACAGTTTAAATGAACAGTTCTTC. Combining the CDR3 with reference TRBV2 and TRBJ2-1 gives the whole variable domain EPEVTQTPSHQVTQMGQEVILRCVPISNHLYFYWYRQILGQKVEFLVSFYNNEISEKSEIFDDQFSVERPDGSNFTLKIRSTKLEDSAMYFCASSTDSLNEQFFGPGTRLTVL.

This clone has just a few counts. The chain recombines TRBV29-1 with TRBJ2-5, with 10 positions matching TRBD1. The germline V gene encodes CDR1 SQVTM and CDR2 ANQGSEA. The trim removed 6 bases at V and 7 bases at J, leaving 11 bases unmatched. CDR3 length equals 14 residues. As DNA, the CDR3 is TGCAGCGTGGAACCGGGACAGGGGACCGGGACCCAGTACTTC. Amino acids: CSVEPGQGTGTQYF.

The DNA for the CDR3 is TGTGCCAGCACCCCACAGGGCCAGCCCCAGCATTTT. This translates into CASTPQGQPQHF. The chain recombines TRBV28 with TRBJ1-5; the D gene is possibly TRBD1 (6 bases). The CDR3 loop spans 12 amino acids. CDR1 and CDR2 from the germline V gene are MDHEN and SYDVKM. Deletions cut 7 bases from V and 7 bases from J, with 11 bases between.

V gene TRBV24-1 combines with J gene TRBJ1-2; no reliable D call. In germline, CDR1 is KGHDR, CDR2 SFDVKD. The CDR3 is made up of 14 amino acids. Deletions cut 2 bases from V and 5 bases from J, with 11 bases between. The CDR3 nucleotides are TGTGCCACCAGTGATTCGTACAGAGTATATGGCTACACCTTC. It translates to CATSDSYRVYGYTF.

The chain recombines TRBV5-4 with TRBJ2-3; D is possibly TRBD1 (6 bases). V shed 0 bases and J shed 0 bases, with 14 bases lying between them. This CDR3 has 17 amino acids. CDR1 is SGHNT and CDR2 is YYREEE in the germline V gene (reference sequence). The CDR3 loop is CASSLVGAATSTDTQYF. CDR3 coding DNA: TGTGCCAGCAGCTTGGTGGGGGCGGCGACTAGCACAGATACGCAGTATTTT.

CDR3 sequence (DNA): TGTGCCAGCAGCCCAGGGTCCAACTCCTACGAGCAGTACTTC. It specifies CASSPGSNSYEQYF. The V gene is TRBV7-8, the J gene TRBJ2-7; perhaps TRBD1 as D (5 bases). The CDR3 length is 14 residues. V was shortened by 5 bases and J by 0 bases, with 11 bases between the two germline ends. CDR1 and CDR2 (germline): SGHVS, FQNEAQ.

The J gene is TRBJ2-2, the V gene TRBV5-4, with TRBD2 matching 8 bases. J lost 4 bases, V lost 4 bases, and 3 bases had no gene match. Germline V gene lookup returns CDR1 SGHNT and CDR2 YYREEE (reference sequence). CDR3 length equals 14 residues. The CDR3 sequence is CASSRGGRTGELFF. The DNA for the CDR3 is TGTGCCAGCAGCCGGGGGGGGCGCACCGGGGAGCTGTTTTTT.

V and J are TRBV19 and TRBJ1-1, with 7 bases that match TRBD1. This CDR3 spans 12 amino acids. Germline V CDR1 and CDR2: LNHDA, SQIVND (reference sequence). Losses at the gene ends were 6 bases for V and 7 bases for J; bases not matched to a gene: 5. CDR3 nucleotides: TGTGCCAGTAGCCCGACAGGGTATGAAGCTTTCTTT. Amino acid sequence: CASSPTGYEAFF.

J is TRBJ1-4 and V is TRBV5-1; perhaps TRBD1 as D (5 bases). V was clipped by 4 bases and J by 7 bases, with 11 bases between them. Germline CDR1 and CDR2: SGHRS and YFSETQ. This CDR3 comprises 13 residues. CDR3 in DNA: TGCGCCAGCAGCGTGGGGCCAGGTGAAAAACTGTTTTTT. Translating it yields CASSVGPGEKLFF.

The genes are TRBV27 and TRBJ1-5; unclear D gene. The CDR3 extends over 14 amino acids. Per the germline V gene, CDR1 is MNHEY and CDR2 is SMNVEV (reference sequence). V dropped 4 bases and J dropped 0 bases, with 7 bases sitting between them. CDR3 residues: CASSSGGSNQPQHF. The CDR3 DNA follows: TGTGCCAGCAGTTCTGGCGGTAGCAATCAGCCCCAGCATTTT.

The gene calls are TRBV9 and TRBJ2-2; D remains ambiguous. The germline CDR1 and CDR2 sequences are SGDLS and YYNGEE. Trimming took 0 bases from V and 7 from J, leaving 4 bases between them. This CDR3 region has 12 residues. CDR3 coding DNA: TGTGCCAGCAGCGTAGTGAGCGGGGAGCTGTTTTTT. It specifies CASSVVSGELFF.

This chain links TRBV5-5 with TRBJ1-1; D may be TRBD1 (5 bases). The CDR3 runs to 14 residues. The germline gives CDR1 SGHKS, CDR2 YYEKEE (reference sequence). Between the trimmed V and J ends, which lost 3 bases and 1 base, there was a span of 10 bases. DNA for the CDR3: TGTGCCAGCAGCTCCCACGGACAGAACACTGAAGCTTTCTTT. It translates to CASSSHGQNTEAFF.

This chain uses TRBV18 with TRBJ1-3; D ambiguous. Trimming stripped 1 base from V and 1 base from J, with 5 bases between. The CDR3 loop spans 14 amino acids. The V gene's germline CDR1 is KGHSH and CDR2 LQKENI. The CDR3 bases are TGTGCCAGCTCACCACAAATATCTGGAAACACCATATATTTT. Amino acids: CASSPQISGNTIYF.

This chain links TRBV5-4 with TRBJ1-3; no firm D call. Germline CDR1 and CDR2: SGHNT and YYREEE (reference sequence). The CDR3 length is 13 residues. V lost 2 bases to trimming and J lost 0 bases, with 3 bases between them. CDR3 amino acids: CASSFYSGNTIYF. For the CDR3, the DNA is TGTGCCAGCAGCTTCTACTCTGGAAACACCATATATTTT.

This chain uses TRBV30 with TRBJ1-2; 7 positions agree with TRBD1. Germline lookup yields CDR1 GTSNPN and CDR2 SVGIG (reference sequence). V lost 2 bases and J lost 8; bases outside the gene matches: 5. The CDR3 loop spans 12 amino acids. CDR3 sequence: CAWSTNRGGYTF. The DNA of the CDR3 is TGTGCCTGGAGTACCAACAGGGGCGGCTACACCTTC. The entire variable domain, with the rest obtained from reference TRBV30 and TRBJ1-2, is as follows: SQTIHQWPATLVQPVGSPLSLECTVEGTSNPNLYWYRQAAGRGLQLLFYSVGIGQISSEVPQNLSASRPQDRQFILSSKKLLLSDSGFYLCAWSTNRGGYTFGSGTRLTVV.

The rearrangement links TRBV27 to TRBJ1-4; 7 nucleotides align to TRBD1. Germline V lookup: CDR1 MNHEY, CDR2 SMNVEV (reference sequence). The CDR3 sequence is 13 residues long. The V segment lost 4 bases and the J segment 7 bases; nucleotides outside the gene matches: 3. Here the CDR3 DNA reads TGTGCCAGCAGTTACAGGGGCGGTGAAAAACTGTTTTTT. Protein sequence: CASSYRGGEKLFF.